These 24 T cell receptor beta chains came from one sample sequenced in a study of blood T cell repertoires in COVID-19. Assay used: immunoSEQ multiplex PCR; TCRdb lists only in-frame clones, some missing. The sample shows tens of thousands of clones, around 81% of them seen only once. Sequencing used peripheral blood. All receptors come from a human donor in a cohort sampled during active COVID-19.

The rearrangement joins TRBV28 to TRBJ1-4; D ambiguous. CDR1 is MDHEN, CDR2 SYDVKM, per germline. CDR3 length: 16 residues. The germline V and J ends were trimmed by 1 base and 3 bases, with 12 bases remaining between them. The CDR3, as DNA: TGTGCCAGCAGTTTATATCCAGGTGCAGCTAATGAAAAACTGTTTTTT. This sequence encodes CASSLYPGAANEKLFF.

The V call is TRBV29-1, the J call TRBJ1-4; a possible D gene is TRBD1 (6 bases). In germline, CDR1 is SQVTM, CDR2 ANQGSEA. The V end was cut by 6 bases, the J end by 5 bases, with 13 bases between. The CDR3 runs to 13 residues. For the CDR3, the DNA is TGCAGCGTAAGGACAGTGACAAATGAAAAACTGTTTTTT. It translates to CSVRTVTNEKLFF.

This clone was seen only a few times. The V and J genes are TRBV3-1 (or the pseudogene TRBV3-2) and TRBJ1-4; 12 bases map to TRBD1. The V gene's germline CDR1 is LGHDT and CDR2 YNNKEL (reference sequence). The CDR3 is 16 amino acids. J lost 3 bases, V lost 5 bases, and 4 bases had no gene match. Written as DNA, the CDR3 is TGTGCCAGCAGCTTCCGGGACAGGGGGCCTAATGAAAAACTGTTTTTT. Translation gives CASSFRDRGPNEKLFF.

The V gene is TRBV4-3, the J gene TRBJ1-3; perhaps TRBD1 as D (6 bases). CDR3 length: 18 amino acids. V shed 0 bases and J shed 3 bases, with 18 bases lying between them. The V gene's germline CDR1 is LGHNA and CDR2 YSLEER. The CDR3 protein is CASSQDPGAGSYGNTIYF. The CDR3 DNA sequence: TGCGCCAGCAGCCAAGACCCAGGGGCAGGGTCTTATGGAAACACCATATATTTT.

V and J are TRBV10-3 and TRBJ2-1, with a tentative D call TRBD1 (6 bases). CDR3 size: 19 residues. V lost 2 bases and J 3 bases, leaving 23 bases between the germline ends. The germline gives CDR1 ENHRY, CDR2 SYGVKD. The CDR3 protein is CAISETMSRTALNYNEQFF. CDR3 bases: TGTGCCATCAGTGAGACCATGTCTAGGACAGCTTTAAACTACAATGAGCAGTTCTTC.

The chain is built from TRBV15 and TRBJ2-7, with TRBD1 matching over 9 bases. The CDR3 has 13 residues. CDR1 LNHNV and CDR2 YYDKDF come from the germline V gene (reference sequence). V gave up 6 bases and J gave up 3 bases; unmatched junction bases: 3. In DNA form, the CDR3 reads TGTGCCACCAGTGAGGGACAGGGCTACGAGCAGTACTTC. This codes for CATSEGQGYEQYF.

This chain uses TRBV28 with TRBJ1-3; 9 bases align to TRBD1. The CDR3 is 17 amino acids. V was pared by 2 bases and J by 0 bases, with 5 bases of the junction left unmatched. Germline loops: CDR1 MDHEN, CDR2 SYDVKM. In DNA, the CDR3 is TGTGCCAGCAGTTTAGGAGGGGACAGGGTCTCTGGAAACACCATATATTTT. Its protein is CASSLGGDRVSGNTIYF. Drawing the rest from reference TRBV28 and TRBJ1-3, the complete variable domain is DVKVTQSSRYLVKRTGEKVFLECVQDMDHENMFWYRQDPGLGLRLIYFSYDVKMKEKGDIPEGYSVSREKKERFSLILESASTNQTSMYLCASSLGGDRVSGNTIYFGEGSWLTVV.

The CDR3 DNA sequence: TGTGCCAGCAGCTCACTAGGGACAGACCAGCCCCAGCATTTT. The encoded protein is CASSSLGTDQPQHF. The rearrangement uses TRBV7-2 and TRBJ1-5, with 7 bases aligning to TRBD1. In germline, CDR1 is SGHTA, CDR2 FQGNSA. This CDR3 contains 14 residues. Trimming cost V 4 bases and J 7 bases; bases outside gene matches: 7.

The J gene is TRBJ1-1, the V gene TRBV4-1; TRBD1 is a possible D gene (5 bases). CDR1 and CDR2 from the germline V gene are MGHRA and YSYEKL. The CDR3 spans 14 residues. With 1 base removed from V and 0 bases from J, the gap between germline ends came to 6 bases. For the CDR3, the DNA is TGCGCCAGCAGCCAAGGACAGCTGAACACTGAAGCTTTCTTT. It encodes CASSQGQLNTEAFF.

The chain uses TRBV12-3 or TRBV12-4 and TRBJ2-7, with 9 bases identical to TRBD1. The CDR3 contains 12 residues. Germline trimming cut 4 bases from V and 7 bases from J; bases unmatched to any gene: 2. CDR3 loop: CASSSTGGEQYF. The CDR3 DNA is TGTGCCAGCAGTTCGACAGGGGGAGAGCAGTACTTC.

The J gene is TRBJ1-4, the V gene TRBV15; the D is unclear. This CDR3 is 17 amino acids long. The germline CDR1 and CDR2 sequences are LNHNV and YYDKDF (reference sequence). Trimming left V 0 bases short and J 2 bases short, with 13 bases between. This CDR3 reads CATSRDLGVLTNEKLFF. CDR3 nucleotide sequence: TGTGCCACCAGCAGAGATCTCGGGGTTTTGACTAATGAAAAACTGTTTTTT.

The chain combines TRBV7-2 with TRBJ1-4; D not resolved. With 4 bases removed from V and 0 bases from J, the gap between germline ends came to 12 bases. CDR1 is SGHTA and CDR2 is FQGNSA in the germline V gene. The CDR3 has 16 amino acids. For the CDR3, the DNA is TGTGCCAGCAGCTCCTACTCCGGGGCAACTAATGAAAAACTGTTTTTT. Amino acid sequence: CASSSYSGATNEKLFF.

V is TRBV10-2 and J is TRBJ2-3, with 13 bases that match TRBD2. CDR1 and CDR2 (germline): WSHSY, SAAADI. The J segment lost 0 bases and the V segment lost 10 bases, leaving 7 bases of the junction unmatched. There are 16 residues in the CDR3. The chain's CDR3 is CATQGLAGSSTDTQYF. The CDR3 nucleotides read TGCGCCACCCAGGGACTAGCGGGGAGTAGCACAGATACGCAGTATTTT.

In nucleotides, the CDR3 is TGTGCCAGCAGTTGGACTAGCGGGGCGGAGACCCAGTACTTC. Protein product: CASSWTSGAETQYF. The chain couples TRBV7-6 to TRBJ2-5, with 12 bases that match TRBD2. The germline CDR1 and CDR2 sequences are SGHVS and FNYEAQ. The CDR3 covers 14 residues. The ends lost 6 bases at V and 5 bases at J; junction bases unmatched: 4.

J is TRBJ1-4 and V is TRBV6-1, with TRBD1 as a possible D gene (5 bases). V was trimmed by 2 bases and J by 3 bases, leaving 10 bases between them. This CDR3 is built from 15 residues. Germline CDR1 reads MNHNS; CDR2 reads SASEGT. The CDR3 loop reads CASSELGLSNEKLFF. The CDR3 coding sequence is TGTGCCAGCAGTGAATTGGGGCTCTCTAATGAAAAACTGTTTTTT.

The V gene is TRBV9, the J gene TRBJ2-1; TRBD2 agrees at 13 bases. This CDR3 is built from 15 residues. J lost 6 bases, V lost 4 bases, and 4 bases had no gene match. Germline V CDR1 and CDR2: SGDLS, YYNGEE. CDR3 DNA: TGTGCCAGCAGCCTACTAGCGGGGGGGCCCAATGAGCAGTTCTTC. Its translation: CASSLLAGGPNEQFF.

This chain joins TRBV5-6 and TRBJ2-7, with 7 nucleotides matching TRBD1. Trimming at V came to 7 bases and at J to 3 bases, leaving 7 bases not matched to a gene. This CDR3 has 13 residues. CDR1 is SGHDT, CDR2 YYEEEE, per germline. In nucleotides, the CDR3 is TGTGCCAGCGAGTCAGGGGGAATCTACGAGCAGTACTTC. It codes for CASESGGIYEQYF.

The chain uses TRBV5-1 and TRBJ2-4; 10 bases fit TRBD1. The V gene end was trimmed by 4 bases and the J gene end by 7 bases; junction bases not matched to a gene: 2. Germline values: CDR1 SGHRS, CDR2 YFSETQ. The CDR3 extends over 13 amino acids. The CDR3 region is CASSLGQGNIQYF. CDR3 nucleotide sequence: TGCGCCAGCAGCCTGGGACAGGGGAACATTCAGTACTTC.

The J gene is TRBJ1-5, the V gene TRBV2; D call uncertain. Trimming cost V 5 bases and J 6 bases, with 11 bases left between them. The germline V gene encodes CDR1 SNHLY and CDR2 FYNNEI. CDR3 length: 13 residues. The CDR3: CASSLIQLQPQHF. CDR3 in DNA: TGTGCCAGCAGTTTAATTCAACTTCAGCCCCAGCATTTT.

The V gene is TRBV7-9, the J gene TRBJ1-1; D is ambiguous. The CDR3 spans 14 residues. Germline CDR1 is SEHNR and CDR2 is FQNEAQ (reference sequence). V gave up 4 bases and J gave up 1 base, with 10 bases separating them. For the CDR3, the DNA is TGTGCCAGCAGCTCGGCGGGTCGGAACACTGAAGCTTTCTTT. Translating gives CASSSAGRNTEAFF.

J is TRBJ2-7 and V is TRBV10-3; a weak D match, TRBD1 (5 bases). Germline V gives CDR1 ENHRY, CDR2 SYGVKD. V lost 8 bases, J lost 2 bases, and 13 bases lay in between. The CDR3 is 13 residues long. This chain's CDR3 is CAIGQGSTYEQYF. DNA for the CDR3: TGTGCCATCGGGCAGGGATCGACCTACGAGCAGTACTTC.

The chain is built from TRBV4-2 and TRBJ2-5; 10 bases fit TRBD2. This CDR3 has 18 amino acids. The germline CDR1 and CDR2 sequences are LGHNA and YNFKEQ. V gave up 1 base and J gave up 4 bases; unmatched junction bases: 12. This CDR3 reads CASSQGISPAGGRETQYF. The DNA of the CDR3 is TGTGCCAGCAGCCAAGGAATTAGCCCAGCGGGGGGGAGAGAGACCCAGTACTTC.

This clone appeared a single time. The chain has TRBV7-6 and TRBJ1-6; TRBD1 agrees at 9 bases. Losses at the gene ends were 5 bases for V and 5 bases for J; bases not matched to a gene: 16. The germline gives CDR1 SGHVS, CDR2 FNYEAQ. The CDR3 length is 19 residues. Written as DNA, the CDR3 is TGTGCCAGCAGCCCAGTCATCAAGGACAGGGGTGTGGATAATTCACCCCTCCACTTT. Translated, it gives CASSPVIKDRGVDNSPLHF. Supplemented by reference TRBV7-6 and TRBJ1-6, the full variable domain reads GAGVSQSPRYKVTKRGQDVALRCDPISGHVSLYWYRQALGQGPEFLTYFNYEAQQDKSGLPNDRFSAERPEGSISTLTIQRTEQRDSAMYRCASSPVIKDRGVDNSPLHFGNGTRLTVT.

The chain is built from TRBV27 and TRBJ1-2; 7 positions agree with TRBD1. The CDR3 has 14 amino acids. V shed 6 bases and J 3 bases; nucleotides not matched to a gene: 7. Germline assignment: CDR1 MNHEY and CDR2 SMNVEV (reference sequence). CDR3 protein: CASSPGGYDYGYTF. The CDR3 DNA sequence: TGTGCCAGCAGCCCAGGGGGTTACGACTATGGCTACACCTTC.